The present TCR beta chain was sequenced within a study of cytomegalovirus exposure and HLA in healthy donors. In the study overall: As released early, the data held some 85 million unique TCRs from HLA-typed donors. Regarding the study as a whole: Usually a TCR sequence was rare, but some public TCRs were found in many donors. HLA allele associations emerged for 17,000 or so TCR beta sequences in a later analysis, at 0.05 false discovery rate.

Germline V CDR1 and CDR2: MNHEY, SMNVEV (reference sequence). The CDR3 has 16 amino acids. V shed 5 bases, J shed 2 bases, and the junction held 6 bases outside the gene matches. In the PCR, 60 Vbeta and 13 Jbeta primers were used. Clones were sequenced by immunoSEQ multiplex PCR, and TCRdb holds only the in-frame ones, with some missing. Of roughly 150,000 clones listed, approximately 80% are singletons. In this sample, this clone turned up a few times. The target antigen is unknown. Sequenced: PBMCs. The sequence came from a middle-aged woman in good health and CMV-seropositive. The chain links TRBV27 to TRBJ2-3; TRBD2 agrees at 11 bases. For the CDR3, the DNA is TGTGCCAGCAGTCCTACTAGCGGGGGATACACAGATACGCAGTATTTT. Translating gives CASSPTSGGYTDTQYF.